What follows is one T cell receptor beta chain and its context. Its antigen is unknown. One base away there is no much larger clone; base qualities are not given. CDR3 length: 11 amino acids, cysteine to phenylalanine. Kept here is only the CDR3 DNA, which spans 33 bases and is read in frame from base 1. The germline V gene gives CDR1 as SGHDT and CDR2 as YYEEEE. Trimming at the junction amounts to 3 bases on V and 4 bases on J, and the germline ends lie 2 bases apart. Genomic DNA was extracted from sorted cells for sequencing of the TCRbeta CDR3 region. TCRbeta CDR3 regions were sequenced using the immunoSEQ Assay. TCRdb retrieved this table from immuneACCESS and kept in-frame rearrangements only. Not all clones are present; in checked studies, unresolved V genes account for under half, and no reason is known for the remainder. For this sample there are around 38,000 clones; 65% to 90% appear just once. Of the sample, around 10% falls within the top ten clones.

The entry originates in a study of OX40 agonist ivuxolimab in advanced cancers. The study in broad terms: Ivuxolimab, which targeted the costimulatory receptor OX40 (CD134), was an agonistic, fully human IgG2 monoclonal antibody. Intravenous ivuxolimab was administered to patients every 2 weeks at six dose levels: 0.01, 0.1, 0.3, 1.5, 3 and 10 mg/kg. Of the approximately 54 patients in dose escalation, about 20 had hepatocellular carcinoma, some 15 had melanoma, 9 had renal cell carcinoma and 9 had head and neck cancer. In the dose-escalation cohort, 82.7% of patients were male, and the mean age was roughly 60 years, with a range of 23 to 79. Prior anti-PD-1, anti-PD-L1 or anti-CTLA-4 therapy was permitted, and approximately 39% of dose-escalation patients had received checkpoint inhibitors. Three dose-escalation patients achieved partial responses, one with hepatocellular carcinoma and two with cutaneous melanoma. Peripheral TCRbeta sequencing was intended to test whether TCR sequence diversity was altered and clonal T-cell expansion was caused by ivuxolimab. The monotherapy dose-escalation portion (N ≈ 57 patients) of the phase I ivuxolimab trial is reported in the paper. Here is what the overall study found, with its caveats: After ivuxolimab, expanded clones were on average more numerous among CD8+ T cells than among CD4+ T cells. In the 0.1-3.0 mg/kg groups, partial responders were among the patients with the lowest normalized peripheral clonal expansion, particularly in CD8+ T cells. Low levels of normalized T-cell clonal expansion were also shown by some nonresponding patients. At doses from 0.1 to 3.0 mg/kg, clonal expansion was seen in both CD4+ and CD8+ blood T cells between baseline and week 6. The antigen specificity of the clonally expanded peripheral T cells was not determined.

The trial excluded patients who had a history of autoimmune disease or who were on systemic immunosuppression. Peripheral blood for TCR sequencing was drawn from every dose cohort at baseline, at cycle 4 day 1 and at cycle 7 day 1. Samples were obtained from an open-label, multicenter, first-in-human phase I dose-escalation trial of ivuxolimab. Adults with locally advanced or metastatic melanoma, renal cell carcinoma, hepatocellular carcinoma or head and neck squamous cell carcinoma were enrolled in the trial. Before TCR sequencing, CD4+ T cells and CD8+ T cells were sorted from peripheral blood as separate populations.

The rearranged chain carries TRBV5-6 and TRBJ1-3, with no D gene named confidently. The receptor was isolated from an adult with an advanced solid tumor such as melanoma, head and neck, liver or kidney cancer. The source material was CD4+ or CD8+ T cells sorted from blood, sampled in a trial of the OX40 agonist ivuxolimab. The DNA is as follows: TGTGCCAGCAGCTCGGGAAACACCATATATTTT. Its translation reads: CASSSGNTIYF.